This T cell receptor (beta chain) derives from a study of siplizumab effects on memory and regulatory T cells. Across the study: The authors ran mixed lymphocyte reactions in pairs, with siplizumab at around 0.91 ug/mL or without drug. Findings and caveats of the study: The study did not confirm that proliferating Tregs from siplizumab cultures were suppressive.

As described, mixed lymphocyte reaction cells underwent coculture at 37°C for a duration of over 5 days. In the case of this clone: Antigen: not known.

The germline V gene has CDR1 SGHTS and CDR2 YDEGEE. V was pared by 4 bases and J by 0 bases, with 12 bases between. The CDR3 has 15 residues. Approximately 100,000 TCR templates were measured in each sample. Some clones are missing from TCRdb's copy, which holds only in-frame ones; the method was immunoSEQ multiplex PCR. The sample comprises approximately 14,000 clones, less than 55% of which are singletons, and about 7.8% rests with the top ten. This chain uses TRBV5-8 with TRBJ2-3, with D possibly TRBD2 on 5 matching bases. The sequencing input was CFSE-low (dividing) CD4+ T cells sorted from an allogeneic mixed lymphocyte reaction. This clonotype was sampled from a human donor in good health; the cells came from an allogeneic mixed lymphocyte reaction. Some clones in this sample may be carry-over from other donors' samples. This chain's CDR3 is CASSPGGFSTDTQYF. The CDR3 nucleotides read TGTGCCAGCAGCCCGGGCGGGTTTAGCACAGATACGCAGTATTTT.